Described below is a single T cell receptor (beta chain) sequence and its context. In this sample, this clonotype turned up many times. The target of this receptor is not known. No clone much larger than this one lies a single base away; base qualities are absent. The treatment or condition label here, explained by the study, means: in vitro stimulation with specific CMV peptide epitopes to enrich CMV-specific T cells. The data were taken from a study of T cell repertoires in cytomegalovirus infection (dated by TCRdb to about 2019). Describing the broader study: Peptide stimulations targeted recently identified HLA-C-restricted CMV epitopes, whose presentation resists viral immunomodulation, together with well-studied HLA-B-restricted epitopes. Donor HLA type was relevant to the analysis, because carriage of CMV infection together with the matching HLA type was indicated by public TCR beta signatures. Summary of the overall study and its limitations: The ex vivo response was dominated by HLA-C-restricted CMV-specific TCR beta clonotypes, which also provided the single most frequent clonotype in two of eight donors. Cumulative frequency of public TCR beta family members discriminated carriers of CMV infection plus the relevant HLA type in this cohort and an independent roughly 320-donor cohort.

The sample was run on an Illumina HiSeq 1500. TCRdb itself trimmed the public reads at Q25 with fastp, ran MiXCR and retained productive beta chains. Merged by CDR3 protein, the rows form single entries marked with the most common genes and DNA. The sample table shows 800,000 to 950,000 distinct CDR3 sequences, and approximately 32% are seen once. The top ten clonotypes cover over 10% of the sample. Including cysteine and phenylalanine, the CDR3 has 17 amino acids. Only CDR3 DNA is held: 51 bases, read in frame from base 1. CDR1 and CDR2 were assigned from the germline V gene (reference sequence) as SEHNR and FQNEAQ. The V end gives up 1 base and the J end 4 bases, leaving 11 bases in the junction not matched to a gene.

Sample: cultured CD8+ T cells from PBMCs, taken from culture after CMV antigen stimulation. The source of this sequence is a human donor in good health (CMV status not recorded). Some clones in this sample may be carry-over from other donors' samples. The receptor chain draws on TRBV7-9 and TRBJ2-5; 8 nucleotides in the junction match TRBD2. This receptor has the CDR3 CASSLVADGRVGETQYF. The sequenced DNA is TGTGCCAGCAGCTTAGTTGCGGACGGGAGGGTCGGAGAGACCCAGTACTTC.